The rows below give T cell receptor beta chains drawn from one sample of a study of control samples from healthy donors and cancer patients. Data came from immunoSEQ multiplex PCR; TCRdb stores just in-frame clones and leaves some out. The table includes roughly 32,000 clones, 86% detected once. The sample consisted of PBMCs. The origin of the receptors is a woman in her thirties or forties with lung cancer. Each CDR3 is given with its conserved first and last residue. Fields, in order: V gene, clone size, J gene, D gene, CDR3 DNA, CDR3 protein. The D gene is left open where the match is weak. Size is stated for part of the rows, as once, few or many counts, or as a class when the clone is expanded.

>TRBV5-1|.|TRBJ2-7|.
TGCGCCAGCGCCTTGGGGCCAACCTCCTACGAGCAGTACTTC
CASALGPTSYEQYF
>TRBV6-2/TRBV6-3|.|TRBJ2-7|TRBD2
TGTGCCAGCAGCCGAGGGACTAGCGGGGTCTACGAGCAGTACTTC
CASSRGTSGVYEQYF
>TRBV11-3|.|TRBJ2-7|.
TGTGCCAGCAGCCCCCCGGACAGAACCTACGAGCAGTACTTC
CASSPPDRTYEQYF
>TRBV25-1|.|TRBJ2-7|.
TGTGCCAGCAGTGACGGGCCCAATAGATACGAGCAGTACTTC
CASSDGPNRYEQYF
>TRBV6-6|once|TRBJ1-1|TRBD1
TGTGCCAGCAGTTCACAGGGGGTAATGGACACTGAAGCTTTCTTT
CASSSQGVMDTEAFF
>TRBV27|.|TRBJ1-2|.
TGTGCCAGCAGTCTGGGGGGGGCTGATGGCTACACCTTC
CASSLGGADGYTF
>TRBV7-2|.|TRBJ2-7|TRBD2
TGTGCCAGCAGCTTGATAGCGGGGGGTGCCTACGAGCAGTACTTC
CASSLIAGGAYEQYF
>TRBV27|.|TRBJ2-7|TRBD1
TGTGCCAGCAGTTCCAACAGGGGGAGGTACGAGCAGTACTTC
CASSSNRGRYEQYF
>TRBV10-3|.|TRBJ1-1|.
TGTGCCATCAGAGGGACGGCTACAAACACTGAAGCTTTCTTT
CAIRGTATNTEAFF
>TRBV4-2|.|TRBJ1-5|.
TGTGCCAGCAGCCTGGACCGGGATCAGCCCCAGCATTTT
CASSLDRDQPQHF
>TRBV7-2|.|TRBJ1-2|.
TGTGCCACGACGGGGCAGCAATCTAACTATGGCTACACCTTC
CATTGQQSNYGYTF
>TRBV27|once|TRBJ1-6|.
TGTGCCACCTCCTACAGCTCCTATAATTCACCCCTCCACTTT
CATSYSSYNSPLHF
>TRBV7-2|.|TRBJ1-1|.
TGTGCCAGCAGCTTAGGACTGATGAACACTGAAGCTTTCTTT
CASSLGLMNTEAFF
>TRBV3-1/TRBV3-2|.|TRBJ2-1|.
TGTGCCAGCAGCCAGACCGGGACCAAGGGAAATGAGCAGTTCTTC
CASSQTGTKGNEQFF
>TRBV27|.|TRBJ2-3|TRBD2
TGTGCCAGCAGTTTCAGCGGGGGCACTAGCACAGATACGCAGTATTTT
CASSFSGGTSTDTQYF
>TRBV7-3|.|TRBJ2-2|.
TGTGCCAGCAGCTCATCCGGACAGAACACCGGGGAGCTGTTTTTT
CASSSSGQNTGELFF
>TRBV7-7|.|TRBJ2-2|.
TGTGCCAGCAGTTCCACTTACACCGGGGAGCTGTTTTTT
CASSSTYTGELFF
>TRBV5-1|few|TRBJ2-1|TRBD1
TGCGCCAGCAGCTTGGGCACCGGGACAGGGGGCTACAATGAGCAGTTCTTC
CASSLGTGTGGYNEQFF
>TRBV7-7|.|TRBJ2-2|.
TGTGCCAGCAGCCCCTGGGGGCAGGGGGGCGGGGAGCTGTTTTTT
CASSPWGQGGGELFF
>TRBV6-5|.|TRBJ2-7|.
TGTGCCAGCAGCATGGACAGGACTATCTACGAGCAGTACTTC
CASSMDRTIYEQYF
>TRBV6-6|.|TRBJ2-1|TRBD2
TGTGCCAGCGAAAGGCTAGCGGGCGATGAGCAGTTCTTC
CASERLAGDEQFF
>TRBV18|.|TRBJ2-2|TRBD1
TGTGCCAGCTCACCATGGCTGGACAGGGCAGGCACCGGGGAGCTGTTTTTT
CASSPWLDRAGTGELFF